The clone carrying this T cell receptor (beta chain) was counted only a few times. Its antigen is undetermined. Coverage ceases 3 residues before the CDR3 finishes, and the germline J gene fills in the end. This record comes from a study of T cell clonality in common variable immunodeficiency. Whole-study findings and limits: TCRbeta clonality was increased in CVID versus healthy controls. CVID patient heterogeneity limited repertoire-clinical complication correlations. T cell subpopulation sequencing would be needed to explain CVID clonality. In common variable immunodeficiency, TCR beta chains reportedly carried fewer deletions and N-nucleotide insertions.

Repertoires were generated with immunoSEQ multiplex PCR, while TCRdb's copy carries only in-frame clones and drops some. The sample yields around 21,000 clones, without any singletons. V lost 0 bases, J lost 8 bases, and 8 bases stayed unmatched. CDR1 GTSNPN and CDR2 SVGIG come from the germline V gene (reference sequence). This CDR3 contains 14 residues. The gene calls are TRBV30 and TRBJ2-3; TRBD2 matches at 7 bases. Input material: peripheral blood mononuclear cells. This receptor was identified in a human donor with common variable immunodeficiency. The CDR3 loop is CAWSVLAGVGTQYF. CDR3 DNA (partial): TGTGCCTGGAGTGTATTGGCGGGAGTCGGTACG.